This is a list of T cell receptor beta chains from one sample in a study of blood T cell repertoires in COVID-19. Clones were sequenced by immunoSEQ multiplex PCR, and TCRdb holds only the in-frame ones, with some missing. The sample has about 54,000 clones; over 75% are singletons. The sample comprised peripheral blood. The source is a human donor in a cohort sampled during active COVID-19. Each CDR3 is given with its conserved first and last residue. The order of the fields is V gene, D gene, clone size, J gene, CDR3 DNA, CDR3 protein. A D gene is named only where the DNA matches it firmly. Clone size, where shown, is once, few, many, or a class for clones that have expanded.

TRBV2,-,once,TRBJ1-3,TGTGCCAGCAGTGAAAGGGGACTTGGGGGAAACACCATATATTTT,CASSERGLGGNTIYF
TRBV5-1,TRBD1,-,TRBJ1-6,TGCGCCAGCAGCTTAGTAGGGACAGGGTATTCACCCCTCCACTTT,CASSLVGTGYSPLHF
TRBV5-1,TRBD2,-,TRBJ2-5,TGCGCCAGCAGCTTCCTAGCGGGGGGCCAAGAGACCCAGTACTTC,CASSFLAGGQETQYF
TRBV10-1,TRBD1,few,TRBJ2-1,TGCGCCAGCAGTGAGCGTCCGGGGGACAGGTTGAATGAGCAGTTCTTC,CASSERPGDRLNEQFF
TRBV7-3,TRBD2,-,TRBJ2-7,TGTGCCAGCAGCTTAGCGACTAGCGGGGCCTACGAGCAGTACTTC,CASSLATSGAYEQYF
TRBV7-2,TRBD2,-,TRBJ2-7,TGTGCCAGCAGCTCGGGACTAGCGGCGTACGAGCAGTACTTC,CASSSGLAAYEQYF
TRBV7-3,TRBD1,-,TRBJ1-1,TGTGCCAGCAGTTCAGGGGGCGCGAACACTGAAGCTTTCTTT,CASSSGGANTEAFF
TRBV11-2,TRBD1,-,TRBJ2-2,TGTGCCAGCAGCTTCGGGACAGCGAACACCGGGGAGCTGTTTTTT,CASSFGTANTGELFF
TRBV6-4,TRBD1,-,TRBJ1-2,TGTGCCAGCAGTGAGGACAGGATTGGCTACACCTTC,CASSEDRIGYTF
TRBV11-3,TRBD1,-,TRBJ1-2,TGTGCCAGCAGCCACCGACAGGGGTCTGGCTACACCTTC,CASSHRQGSGYTF
TRBV28,TRBD1,once,TRBJ2-7,TGTGCCAGCAGTTCACCGTCGACAGGGGGCCGCTACGAGCAGTACTTC,CASSSPSTGGRYEQYF
TRBV7-6,-,-,TRBJ2-2,TGTGCCAGCAGCTCAGTCGGCGGGTCGGGATTCACCGGGGAGCTGTTTTTT,CASSSVGGSGFTGELFF